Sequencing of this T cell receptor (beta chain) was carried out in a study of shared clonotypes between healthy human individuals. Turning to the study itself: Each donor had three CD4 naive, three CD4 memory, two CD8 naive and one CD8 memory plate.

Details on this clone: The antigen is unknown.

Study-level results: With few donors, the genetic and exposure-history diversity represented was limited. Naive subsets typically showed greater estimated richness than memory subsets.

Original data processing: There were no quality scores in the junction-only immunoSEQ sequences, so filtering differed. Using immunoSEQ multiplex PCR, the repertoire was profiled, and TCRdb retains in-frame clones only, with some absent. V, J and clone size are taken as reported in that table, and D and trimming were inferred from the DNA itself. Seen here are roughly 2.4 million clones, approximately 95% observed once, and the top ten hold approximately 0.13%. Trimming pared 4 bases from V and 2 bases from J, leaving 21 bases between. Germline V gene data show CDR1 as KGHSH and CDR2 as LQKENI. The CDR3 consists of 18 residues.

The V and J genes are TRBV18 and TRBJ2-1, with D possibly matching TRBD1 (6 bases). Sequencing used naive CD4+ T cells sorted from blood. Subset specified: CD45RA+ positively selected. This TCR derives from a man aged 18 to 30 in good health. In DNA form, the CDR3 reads TGTGCCAGCTCACAATTGGTTACAGGACAGTATACCTACAATGAGCAGTTCTTC. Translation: CASSQLVTGQYTYNEQFF.